This T cell receptor beta chain was obtained from a study of CD8+ T cells in alopecia areata. Study-level points and caveats: Scalp specimens additionally yield sequences from normal skin's resident alphabeta T cells.

The CDR3 extends over 13 amino acids. After removal of 9 bases from V and 2 bases from J, the junction contained 1 base not matched to a gene. Germline V CDR1 and CDR2: MNHEY, SVGAGI. cDNA reverse transcribed from extracted RNA served as the sequencing template. Repertoires were generated with immunoSEQ multiplex PCR, while TCRdb's copy carries only in-frame clones and drops some. The sample gives roughly 200,000 clones, almost 65% of which show up once; over 1.5% is in the top ten. As for this clone: Its antigen remains unknown.

The chain recombines TRBV6-5 with TRBJ2-6, with 7 positions matching TRBD2. The receptor's source is a human donor with alopecia areata. Sequenced material: CD4+ T cells sorted from blood, taken at week 0. The CDR3: CASGRAGANVLTF. CDR3 DNA: TGTGCCAGTGGGAGGGCTGGGGCCAACGTCCTGACTTTC.